This T cell receptor (beta chain) was observed in a study of T cell responses to AZD1222 COVID-19 vaccine (TCRdb year 2021). About the full investigation: TCR sequencing was performed for 230 to 250 trial participants, of whom some 200 were given two doses of AZD1222 and around 25 were given two doses of MenACWY control vaccine. Trial participants were enrolled into age subgroups of 18-55, 56-69 and 70-plus years, which contained around 150, 28 and 57 TCR-sequenced participants, respectively.

With regard to this clone: What this receptor recognizes is not known. Base qualities are not provided; no much larger clone lies one nucleotide away.

The time point tag for this specimen amounts to: about 28 days (+/-7) after the second vaccine dose. AZD1222 recipients with second doses at about 4 weeks or about 12 weeks were pooled, because spike-specific TCR depth and breadth did not differ between schedules. Vaccinee samples came from UK trials COV001 and COV002, including a single-blind randomized controlled phase 2/3 trial of AZD1222 (ChAdOx1 nCoV-19) in healthy adults. For TCRbeta chain sequencing, PBMC samples were collected from trial participants at day 0 and at day 28 after the second dose. What the work shows at the level of the full study, not this receptor alone: Conclusions about previously exposed vaccinees are limited because only 5 or 6 AZD1222 recipients were SARS-CoV-2 seropositive at baseline. No day 14 peak-response samples were available, so repertoires were characterized only after the peak T cell response. In the small 56-69-year group, the increase in depth fell short of significance, most likely because of low power. Participants were mostly white British, with more females than males. The authors suggested clonal diversity may have been underestimated. After two AZD1222 doses, both the breadth and the depth of spike-specific TCRs were significantly higher than at day 0 and than in MenACWY recipients. The whole spike protein was spanned by vaccine-associated CD4 TCRs, and dominant responses were seen in regions 160-218 and 743-854. Reportedly, almost half of the unique spike-specific TCRs recognized epitopes lying outside the regions that are mutated in the B.1.351 and B.1.1.7 variants.

The CDR3 regions of human TCRbeta chains were analyzed by immunosequencing. In the original analysis: TCRs in the repertoires were matched against a reference library of SARS-CoV-2-specific TCRs that had been generated with the MIRA antigen-specificity platform. Breadth was defined as the fraction of unique TCRs that were SARS-CoV-2-associated. Depth was defined as the fraction of total T cells that were SARS-CoV-2-associated. Using the MIRA data, each spike-specific TCR was mapped to the spike region that the TCR reacts to and placed in a CD4 or CD8 class. Log10-transformed breadth and depth values were compared by one-way ANOVA with Sidak's multiple comparisons tests. TCRdb took over this immuneACCESS table, retaining in-frame rearrangements with V and J assigned. Such tables are incomplete; in checked studies, under half of the missing clones stem from an unresolved V gene, and the remainder is unexplained. That table gives V, J and clone size, and the DNA gave D and trimming. This sample comprises approximately 170,000 clones, 90% to 95% of them detected only once. The ten largest make up more than 1% of the sample.

The sequence derives from an adult who received the AZD1222 COVID-19 vaccine. The sample was peripheral blood, taken 28 days after the second AZD1222 dose.

The CDR3 region has the sequence CAWNNEGGSYEQYF. The base sequence is TGTGCCTGGAATAATGAGGGGGGATCCTACGAGCAGTACTTC. This sequence uses TRBV30 and TRBJ2-7; the D call could be TRBD1 or TRBD2, with each sharing 6 bases. Trimming removed 4 bases from V and 1 base from J, leaving 14 bases between the germline ends. Its CDR3 holds 14 amino acids, cysteine through phenylalanine. Only CDR3 DNA is held: 42 bases, read in frame from base 1. The germline V gene (reference sequence) specifies GTSNPN as CDR1 and SVGIG as CDR2.